One and the same sample provided the 10 T cell receptor beta chains below, sequenced in a study of blood T cell repertoires in COVID-19. This table comes from immunoSEQ multiplex PCR, and its TCRdb copy is limited to in-frame clones, with some not included. The sample yields 200,000 or so clones, roughly 87% seen once. The sample was peripheral blood. The receptors come from a man aged 35 to 55 with active or convalescent COVID-19.

This clone occurred once. The chain has TRBV29-1 and TRBJ2-3; no clear D gene. V shed 4 bases and J shed 5 bases, with 10 bases lying between them. Per germline, CDR1 SQVTM and CDR2 ANQGSEA. This CDR3 spans 12 amino acids. DNA for the CDR3: TGCAGCGTTGTTTCGTATAGAGATACGCAGTATTTT. It specifies CSVVSYRDTQYF.

The rearrangement joins TRBV5-1 to TRBJ1-4; 9 bases line up with TRBD1. The CDR3 totals 16 residues. The germline V gene has CDR1 SGHRS and CDR2 YFSETQ. V shed 4 bases and J 3 bases; nucleotides not matched to a gene: 7. The CDR3 nucleotides read TGCGCCAGCAGCATGGGACAGGGAGCCGCTAATGAAAAACTGTTTTTT. This encodes CASSMGQGAANEKLFF.

The rearrangement uses TRBV28 and TRBJ1-1; no firm D call. Germline-derived CDR1 and CDR2 are MDHEN and SYDVKM. The V and J ends lost 10 bases and 8 bases respectively, with 14 bases between them. There are 11 residues in the CDR3. The CDR3: CAIGRAAEAFF. CDR3 in DNA: TGTGCCATCGGGCGGGCGGCCGAAGCTTTCTTT.

The V gene is TRBV24-1, the J gene TRBJ1-1, with D possibly matching TRBD1 (6 bases). Germline CDR1 KGHDR, CDR2 SFDVKD. This CDR3 has 15 residues. Between the trimmed V and J ends, which lost 0 bases and 6 bases, there was a span of 13 bases. CDR3 DNA: TGTGCCACCAGTGATTTGCGTAGGGGGTGGGCTGAAGCTTTCTTT. It is translated as CATSDLRRGWAEAFF.

As to this clone: Relative to the germline gene, one junction end is altered; a read error may explain this. The chain links TRBV4-1 to TRBJ2-1; 8 bases are a match to TRBD1. The CDR3 has 14 amino acids. In germline, CDR1 is MGHRA, CDR2 YSYEKL. The DNA of the CDR3 is TGCGCCAGCAGCCAAGCAGGGGGCTACGATGAGCAGTTCTTC. It is translated as CASSQAGGYDEQFF.

The chain links TRBV28 to TRBJ2-1, with 14 bases matching TRBD2. The CDR3 is 16 amino acids. V dropped 4 bases and J dropped 7; count of bases not matched to a gene: 6. Germline V gives CDR1 MDHEN, CDR2 SYDVKM. CDR3 sequence (DNA): TGTGCCAGCAGTTCCGGGACTAGCGGGAGCAGGAATGAGCAGTTCTTC. It is translated as CASSSGTSGSRNEQFF.

The chain links TRBV18 to TRBJ1-1; 7 nucleotides match TRBD1. V dropped 6 bases and J dropped 5; count of bases not matched to a gene: 9. Germline V lookup: CDR1 KGHSH, CDR2 LQKENI. The CDR3 covers 14 residues. In DNA form, the CDR3 reads TGTGCCAGCTCCGTAGACAGGGTCTATACTGAAGCTTTCTTT. Amino acid sequence: CASSVDRVYTEAFF.

The J gene is TRBJ2-1, the V gene TRBV11-2; TRBD1 matches at 8 bases. The CDR3 covers 15 residues. CDR1 is SGHAT and CDR2 is FQNNGV in the germline V gene. Unmatched junction bases numbered 3, after V lost 5 bases and J lost 0 bases. The CDR3: CASSDRGDSYNEQFF. The CDR3 coding sequence is TGTGCCAGCAGCGACAGGGGTGACTCCTACAATGAGCAGTTCTTC.

As concerns this clone: Other DNA sequences in this specimen translate into the identical CDR3. The chain links TRBV19 to TRBJ2-7; TRBD2 matches 12 bases. The V and J ends lost 1 base and 2 bases, in that order; junction bases with no gene match: 0. The CDR3 contains 15 residues. The V gene's germline CDR1 is LNHDA and CDR2 SQIVND (reference sequence). The CDR3 DNA sequence: TGTGCCAGTAGTATAGGACTAGCGGGGGCCTACGAGCAGTACTTC. As protein: CASSIGLAGAYEQYF.

The chain recombines TRBV7-3 with TRBJ1-5; a possible D gene is TRBD1 (6 bases). V lost 5 bases and J lost 4, with 9 bases in between. The CDR3 is 13 amino acids. Germline V lookup: CDR1 SGHTA, CDR2 FQGTGA. CDR3 loop: CASSKDRNQPQHF. DNA for the CDR3: TGTGCCAGCAGCAAAGACAGGAATCAGCCCCAGCATTTT.